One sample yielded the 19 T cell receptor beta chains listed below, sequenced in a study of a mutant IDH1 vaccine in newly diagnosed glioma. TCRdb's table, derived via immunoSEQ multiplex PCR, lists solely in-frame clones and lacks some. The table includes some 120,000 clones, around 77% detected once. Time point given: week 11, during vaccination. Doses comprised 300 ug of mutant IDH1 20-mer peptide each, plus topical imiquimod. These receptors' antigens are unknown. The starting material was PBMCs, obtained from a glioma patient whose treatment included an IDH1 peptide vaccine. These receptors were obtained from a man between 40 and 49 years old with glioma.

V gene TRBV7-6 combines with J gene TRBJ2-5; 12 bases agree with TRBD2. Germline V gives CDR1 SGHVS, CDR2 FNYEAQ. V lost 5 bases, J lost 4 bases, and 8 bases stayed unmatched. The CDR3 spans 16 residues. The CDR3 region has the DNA TGTGCCAGCAGCCCACCGCCGACTAGCGGGGGAGAGACCCAGTACTTC. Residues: CASSPPPTSGGETQYF.

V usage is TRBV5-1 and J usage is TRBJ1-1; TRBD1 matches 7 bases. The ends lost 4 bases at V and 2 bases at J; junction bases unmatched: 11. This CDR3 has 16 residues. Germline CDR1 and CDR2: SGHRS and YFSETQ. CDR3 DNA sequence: TGCGCCAGCAGCCCCGAGACTGGACAGGCAAACACTGAAGCTTTCTTT. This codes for CASSPETGQANTEAFF.

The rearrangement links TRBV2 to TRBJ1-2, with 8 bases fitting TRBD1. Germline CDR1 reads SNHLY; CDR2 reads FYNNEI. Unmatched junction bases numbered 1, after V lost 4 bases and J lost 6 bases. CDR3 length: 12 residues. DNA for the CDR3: TGTGCCAGCAGTGGACAGGGGAATGGCTACACCTTC. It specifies CASSGQGNGYTF.

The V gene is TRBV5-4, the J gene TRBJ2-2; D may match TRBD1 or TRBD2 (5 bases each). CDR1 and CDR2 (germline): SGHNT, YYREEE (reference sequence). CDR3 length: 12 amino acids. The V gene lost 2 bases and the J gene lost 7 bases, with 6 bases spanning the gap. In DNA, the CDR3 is TGTGCCAGCAGCTTTGGGGGCGGGGAGCTGTTTTTT. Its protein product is CASSFGGGELFF.

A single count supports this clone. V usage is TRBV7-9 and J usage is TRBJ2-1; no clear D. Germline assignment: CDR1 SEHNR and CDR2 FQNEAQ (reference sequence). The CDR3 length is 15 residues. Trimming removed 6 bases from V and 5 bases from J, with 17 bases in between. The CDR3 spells CASSPAGHNHNEQFF. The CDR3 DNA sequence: TGTGCCAGCAGTCCTGCTGGGCATAACCACAATGAGCAGTTCTTC.

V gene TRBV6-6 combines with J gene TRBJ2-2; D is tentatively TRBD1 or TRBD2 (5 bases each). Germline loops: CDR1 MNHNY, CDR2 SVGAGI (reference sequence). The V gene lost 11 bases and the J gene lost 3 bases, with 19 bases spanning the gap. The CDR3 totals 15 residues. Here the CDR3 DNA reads TGTGCCGCCGGGGCCCCGGGGCTGGACACCGGGGAGCTGTTTTTT. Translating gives CAAGAPGLDTGELFF.

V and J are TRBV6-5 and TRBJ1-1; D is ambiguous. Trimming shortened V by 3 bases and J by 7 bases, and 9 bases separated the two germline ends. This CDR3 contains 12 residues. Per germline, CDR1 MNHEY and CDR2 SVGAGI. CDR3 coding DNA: TGTGCCAGCAGTTATCAAGGGTTTGAAGCTTTCTTT. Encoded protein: CASSYQGFEAFF.

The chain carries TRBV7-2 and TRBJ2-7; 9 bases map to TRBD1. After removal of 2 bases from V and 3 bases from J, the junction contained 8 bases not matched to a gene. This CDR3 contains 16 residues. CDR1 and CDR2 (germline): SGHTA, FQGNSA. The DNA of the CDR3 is TGTGCCAGCAGCTTACCGCCGGGACAGGGAGACTACGAGCAGTACTTC. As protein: CASSLPPGQGDYEQYF.

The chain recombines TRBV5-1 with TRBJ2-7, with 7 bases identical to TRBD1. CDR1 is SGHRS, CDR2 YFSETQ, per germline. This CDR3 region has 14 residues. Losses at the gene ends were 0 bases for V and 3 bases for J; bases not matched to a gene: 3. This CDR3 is CASSLGQGNYEQYF. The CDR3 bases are TGCGCCAGCAGCTTGGGACAGGGAAACTACGAGCAGTACTTC.

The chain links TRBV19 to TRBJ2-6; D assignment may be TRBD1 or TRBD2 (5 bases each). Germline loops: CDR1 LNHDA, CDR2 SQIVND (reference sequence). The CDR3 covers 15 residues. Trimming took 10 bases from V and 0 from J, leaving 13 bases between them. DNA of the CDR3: TGTGCCACCTTAGAGGGGAGCTCTGGGGCCAACGTCCTGACTTTC. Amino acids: CATLEGSSGANVLTF. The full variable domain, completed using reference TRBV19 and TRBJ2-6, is DGGITQSPKYLFRKEGQNVTLSCEQNLNHDAMYWYRQDPGQGLRLIYYSQIVNDFQKGDIAEGYSVSREKKESFPLTVTSAQKNPTAFYLCATLEGSSGANVLTFGAGSRLTVL.

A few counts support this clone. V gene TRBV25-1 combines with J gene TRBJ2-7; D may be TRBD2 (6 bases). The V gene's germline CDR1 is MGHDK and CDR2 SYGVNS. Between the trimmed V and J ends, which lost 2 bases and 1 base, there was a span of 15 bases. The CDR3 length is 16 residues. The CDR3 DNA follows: TGTGCCAGCAGTGAACAGGGAGGAAGGCGATCCTACGAGCAGTACTTC. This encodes CASSEQGGRRSYEQYF.

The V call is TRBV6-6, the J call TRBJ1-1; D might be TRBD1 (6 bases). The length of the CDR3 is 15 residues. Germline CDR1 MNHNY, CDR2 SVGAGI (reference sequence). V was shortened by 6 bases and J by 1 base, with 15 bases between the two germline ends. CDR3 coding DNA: TGTGCCAGCAGCCTAGCGGACAGTGAGAACACTGAAGCTTTCTTT. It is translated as CASSLADSENTEAFF.

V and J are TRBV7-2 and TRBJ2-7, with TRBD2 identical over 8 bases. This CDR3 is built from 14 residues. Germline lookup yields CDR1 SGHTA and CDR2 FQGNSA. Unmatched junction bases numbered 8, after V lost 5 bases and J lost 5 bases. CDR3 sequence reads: CASSLGLAIDEQYF. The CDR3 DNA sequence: TGTGCCAGCAGCCTAGGACTAGCAATCGACGAGCAGTACTTC. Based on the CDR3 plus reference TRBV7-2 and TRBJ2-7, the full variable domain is GAGVSQSPSNKVTEKGKDVELRCDPISGHTALYWYRQSLGQGLEFLIYFQGNSAPDKSGLPSDRFSAERTGGSVSTLTIQRTQQEDSAVYLCASSLGLAIDEQYFGPGTRLTVT.

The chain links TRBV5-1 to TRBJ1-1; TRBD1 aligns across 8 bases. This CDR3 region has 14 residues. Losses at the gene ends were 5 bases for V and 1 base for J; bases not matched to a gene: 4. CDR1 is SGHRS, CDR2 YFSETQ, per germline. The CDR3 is CASRGTGPNTEAFF. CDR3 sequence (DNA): TGCGCCAGCAGGGGGACAGGTCCGAACACTGAAGCTTTCTTT.

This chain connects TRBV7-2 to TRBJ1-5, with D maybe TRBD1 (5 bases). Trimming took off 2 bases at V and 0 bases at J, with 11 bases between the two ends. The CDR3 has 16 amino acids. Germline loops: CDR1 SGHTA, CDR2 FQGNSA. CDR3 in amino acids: CASSLRGGSSNQPQHF. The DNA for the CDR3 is TGTGCCAGCAGCTTACGGGGCGGATCTAGCAATCAGCCCCAGCATTTT.

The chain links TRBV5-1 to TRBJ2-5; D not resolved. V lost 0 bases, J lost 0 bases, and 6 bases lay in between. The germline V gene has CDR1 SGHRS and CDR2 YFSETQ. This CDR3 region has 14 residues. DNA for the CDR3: TGCGCCAGCAGCTTGGAGCCAGACCAAGAGACCCAGTACTTC. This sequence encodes CASSLEPDQETQYF. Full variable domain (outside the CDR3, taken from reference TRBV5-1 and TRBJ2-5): KAGVTQTPRYLIKTRGQQVTLSCSPISGHRSVSWYQQTPGQGLQFLFEYFSETQRNKGNFPGRFSGRQFSNSRSEMNVSTLELGDSALYLCASSLEPDQETQYFGPGTRLLVL.

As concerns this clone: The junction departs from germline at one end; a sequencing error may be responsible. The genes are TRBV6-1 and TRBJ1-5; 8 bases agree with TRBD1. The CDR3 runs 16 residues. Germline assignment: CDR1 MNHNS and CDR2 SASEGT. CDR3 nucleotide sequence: TGTGCCATCAGTGAGACCGGACAGGGTGGCAATCAGCCCCAGCATTTT. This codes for CAISETGQGGNQPQHF.

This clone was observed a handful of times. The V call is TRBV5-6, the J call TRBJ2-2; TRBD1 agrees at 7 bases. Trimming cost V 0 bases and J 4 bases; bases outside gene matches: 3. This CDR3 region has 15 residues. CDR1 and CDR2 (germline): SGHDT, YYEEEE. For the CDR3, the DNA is TGTGCCAGCAGCTTGGACAGGGGATCCACCGGGGAGCTGTTTTTT. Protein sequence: CASSLDRGSTGELFF.

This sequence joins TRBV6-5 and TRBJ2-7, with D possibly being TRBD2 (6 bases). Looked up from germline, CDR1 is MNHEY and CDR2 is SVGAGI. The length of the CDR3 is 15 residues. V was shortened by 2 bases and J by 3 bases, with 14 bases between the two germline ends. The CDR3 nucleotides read TGTGCCAGCAGTTACGCCGGACTGGACTACTACGAGCAGTACTTC. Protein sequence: CASSYAGLDYYEQYF.